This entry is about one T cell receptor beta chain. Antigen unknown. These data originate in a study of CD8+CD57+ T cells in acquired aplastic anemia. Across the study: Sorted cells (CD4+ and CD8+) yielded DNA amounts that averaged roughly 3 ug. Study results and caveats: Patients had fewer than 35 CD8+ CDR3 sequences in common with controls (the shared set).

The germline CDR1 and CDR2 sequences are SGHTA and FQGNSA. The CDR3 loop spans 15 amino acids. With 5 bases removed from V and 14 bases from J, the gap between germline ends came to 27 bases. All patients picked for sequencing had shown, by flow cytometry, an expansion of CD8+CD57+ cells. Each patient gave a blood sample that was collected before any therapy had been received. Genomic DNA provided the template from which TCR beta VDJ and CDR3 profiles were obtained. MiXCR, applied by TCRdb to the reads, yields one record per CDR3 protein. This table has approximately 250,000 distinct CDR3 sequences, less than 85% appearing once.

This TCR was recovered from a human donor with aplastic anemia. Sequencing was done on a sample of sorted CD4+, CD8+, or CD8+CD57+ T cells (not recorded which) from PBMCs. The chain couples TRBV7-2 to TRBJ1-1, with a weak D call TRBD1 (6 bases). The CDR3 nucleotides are TGTGCCAGCAGCAATGGACAGAGGGCTCAAGATACCCAGTTCTTT. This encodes CASSNGQRAQDTQFF.